Included here is one TCR beta chain sequence, with context. No antigen is known for it. The data derive from a study of shared clonotypes between healthy human individuals. Assay runs were performed at deep level. Each replicate PCR on the sorted subsets used 150 to 200 ng DNA (around 31,000 T cell genomes). The method was immunoSEQ multiplex PCR; TCRdb's version includes in-frame clones alone and lacks a portion of them. The repertoire consists of around 2,000,000 clones, with about 94% occurring once and the leading ten covering under 1.5%. CD8 cells regarded as naive lacked CD45RO, were positively chosen for CCR7, and omitted terminally differentiated effector memory CD45RA+ cells. The study's findings and limits: Clonotypes which were not shared had lower generation probabilities than clonotypes that all four donors shared. Enrolling few donors narrowed the genetic and exposure-history diversity that was represented.

The CDR3 is 16 amino acids. Per the germline V gene, CDR1 is SNHLY and CDR2 is FYNNEI. V gave up 3 bases and J gave up 0 bases, with 15 bases separating them. J is TRBJ2-7 and V is TRBV2, with D hard to call. The receptor was derived from a man younger than 35 in good health. Sequencing was performed on naive CD8+ T cells sorted from blood. The CDR3 sequence: CASSDIGLADSYEQYF. CDR3 DNA sequence: TGTGCCAGCAGTGATATAGGGTTGGCAGACTCCTACGAGCAGTACTTC.